The rows below give T cell receptor beta chains drawn from one sample of a study of T cells after yellow fever vaccination. TCRdb re-called the 5' RACE reads with MiXCR, one entry per CDR3 protein. The sample has about 330,000 distinct CDR3 sequences; roughly 6.8% are singletons. The sample in question was PBMCs, obtained roughly seven weeks after the first yellow fever vaccination. The receptors derive from a man aged 18-30 years who received the YFV17D yellow fever vaccine. Both conserved end residues are part of each CDR3. The order of the fields is clone size, J gene, V gene, D gene, CDR3 protein, CDR3 DNA. D genes are given only for firm matches. A clone size is listed for some rows: how often the clone was seen (once, few, many), or a class if it is expanded.

abundance: NA
j_gene: TRBJ2-4
v_gene: TRBV5-5
d_gene: NA
CDR3aa: CASRQAGGAKNIQYF
CDR3nt: TGTGCCAGCAGACAGGCTGGGGGGGCCAAAAACATTCAGTACTTC

abundance: few
j_gene: TRBJ2-1
v_gene: TRBV3-1
d_gene: NA
CDR3aa: CASSQWPGLLNNEQFF
CDR3nt: TGTGCCAGCAGCCAATGGCCGGGGCTCCTAAACAATGAGCAGTTCTTC

abundance: NA
j_gene: TRBJ1-2
v_gene: TRBV21-1
d_gene: NA
CDR3aa: CASSKYGGRNYGYTF
CDR3nt: TGTGCCAGCAGCAAATATGGGGGGCGTAACTATGGCTACACCTTC

abundance: NA
j_gene: TRBJ2-1
v_gene: TRBV5-6
d_gene: NA
CDR3aa: CASPERGRAYNEQFF
CDR3nt: TGTGCCAGCCCCGAGAGGGGACGGGCCTACAATGAGCAGTTCTTC

abundance: few
j_gene: TRBJ2-7
v_gene: TRBV4-3
d_gene: TRBD2
CDR3aa: CASSTGTSESLEQYF
CDR3nt: TGCGCCAGCAGCACCGGGACTAGCGAATCTCTCGAGCAGTACTTC

abundance: NA
j_gene: TRBJ1-3
v_gene: TRBV5-1
d_gene: NA
CDR3aa: CASSLAGGLAGNTIYF
CDR3nt: TGCGCCAGCAGCTTGGCCGGAGGTCTTGCTGGAAACACCATATATTTT

abundance: few
j_gene: TRBJ2-6
v_gene: TRBV20-1
d_gene: NA
CDR3aa: CSASRPGSGANVLTF
CDR3nt: TGCAGTGCCAGCCGCCCAGGCTCTGGGGCCAACGTCCTGACTTTC

abundance: many
j_gene: TRBJ1-2
v_gene: TRBV6-2/TRBV6-3
d_gene: TRBD1
CDR3aa: CASSRGQGYGYTF
CDR3nt: TGTGCCAGCAGTCGCGGACAGGGGTATGGCTACACCTTC

abundance: many
j_gene: TRBJ1-2
v_gene: TRBV3-1
d_gene: NA
CDR3aa: CASSQKDRWPNGYTF
CDR3nt: TGTGCCAGCAGCCAAAAAGACCGGTGGCCTAATGGCTACACCTTC

abundance: NA
j_gene: TRBJ1-5
v_gene: TRBV12-3/TRBV12-4
d_gene: TRBD1
CDR3aa: CASSSGTGKGNQPQHF
CDR3nt: TGTGCCAGCAGTTCCGGGACAGGGAAGGGCAATCAGCCCCAGCATTTT

abundance: NA
j_gene: TRBJ2-3
v_gene: TRBV28
d_gene: NA
CDR3aa: CASSPGARTDTQYF
CDR3nt: TGTGCCAGCAGTCCCGGGGCCCGCACAGATACGCAGTATTTT

abundance: NA
j_gene: TRBJ2-3
v_gene: TRBV10-3
d_gene: NA
CDR3aa: CASSTQPDTQYF
CDR3nt: TGTGCCAGCTCAACTCAGCCGGATACGCAGTATTTT

abundance: NA
j_gene: TRBJ1-2
v_gene: TRBV10-1
d_gene: NA
CDR3aa: CASSESDGNGYTF
CDR3nt: TGCGCCAGCAGTGAGTCGGACGGCAATGGCTACACCTTC

abundance: NA
j_gene: TRBJ2-6
v_gene: TRBV18
d_gene: TRBD1
CDR3aa: CASSLSTGGNGANVLTF
CDR3nt: TGTGCCAGCTCACTATCGACAGGGGGCAATGGGGCCAACGTCCTGACTTTC